A selection of T cell receptor beta chains follows, all from one sample in a study of shared clonotypes between healthy human individuals. Produced via immunoSEQ multiplex PCR; TCRdb's table is partial and in-frame only. The profile covers around 2.1 million clones, with more than 85% appearing a single time and around 1.7% taken by the ten largest. Sequencing input: naive CD8+ T cells from PBMCs. The receptors were sampled from a man between 18 and 29 years old in good health. Some clones in this sample may be carry-over from other donors' samples. Both conserved end residues are part of each CDR3. Fields, in order: J gene, V gene, CDR3 protein.

j_call: TRBJ2-2; v_call: TRBV7-2; cdr3_aa: CASSFFPGGAGELFF
j_call: TRBJ1-4; v_call: TRBV7-8; cdr3_aa: CASSSRTGQNEKLFF
j_call: TRBJ1-3; v_call: TRBV2; cdr3_aa: CASSVSGAGNTIYF
j_call: TRBJ1-1; v_call: TRBV28; cdr3_aa: CASRRPNTEAFF
j_call: TRBJ2-5; v_call: TRBV28; cdr3_aa: CASSFDLLSGHRQETQYF
j_call: TRBJ2-7; v_call: TRBV9; cdr3_aa: CASSVAIGGEQYF
j_call: TRBJ2-2; v_call: TRBV2; cdr3_aa: CASQDRLSNTGELFF
j_call: TRBJ2-4; v_call: TRBV6-4; cdr3_aa: CASSDEQGATKNIQYF
j_call: TRBJ2-1; v_call: TRBV4-3; cdr3_aa: CASSSGSGRGNEQFF
j_call: TRBJ1-2; v_call: TRBV30; cdr3_aa: CAWSVLIVRVGGYTF
j_call: TRBJ2-7; v_call: TRBV7-3; cdr3_aa: CASSLPPGQGKNGQGLGEQYF
j_call: TRBJ2-5; v_call: TRBV10-1; cdr3_aa: CASSSREEETQYF
j_call: TRBJ1-1; v_call: TRBV11-2; cdr3_aa: CASSLGRGATEAFF
j_call: TRBJ2-7; v_call: TRBV7-9; cdr3_aa: CASSRLAGGTSYEQYF
j_call: TRBJ1-1; v_call: TRBV27; cdr3_aa: CASGLQGVNTEAFF
j_call: TRBJ1-3; v_call: TRBV9; cdr3_aa: CASSVEGYSGNTIYF
j_call: TRBJ2-7; v_call: TRBV11-2; cdr3_aa: CASSGVLQEQYF
j_call: TRBJ2-3; v_call: TRBV13; cdr3_aa: CASSHTSGDFSPKNTDTQYF
j_call: TRBJ2-7; v_call: TRBV28; cdr3_aa: CASSHLQHPYEQYF
j_call: TRBJ1-1; v_call: TRBV4-3; cdr3_aa: CASSPSVSTDGGEAFF
j_call: TRBJ1-3; v_call: TRBV6-1; cdr3_aa: CASIQGFRVGNTIYF
j_call: TRBJ2-7; v_call: TRBV4-1; cdr3_aa: CASSQGVSLADEQYF
j_call: TRBJ2-5; v_call: TRBV7-2; cdr3_aa: CASSSGPRVAGEETQYF
j_call: TRBJ2-3; v_call: TRBV4-3; cdr3_aa: CASSSGLADNTDTQYF
j_call: TRBJ1-1; v_call: TRBV4-1; cdr3_aa: CASSLTGGVTEAFF
j_call: TRBJ2-1; v_call: TRBV30; cdr3_aa: CAWSKAGGDEQFF
j_call: TRBJ2-3; v_call: TRBV19; cdr3_aa: CASSARTGGYPDTQYF
j_call: TRBJ2-7; v_call: TRBV2; cdr3_aa: CATPKSGQGAEQYF
j_call: TRBJ2-1; v_call: TRBV19; cdr3_aa: CASTNRETSGEQFF
j_call: TRBJ2-7; v_call: TRBV27; cdr3_aa: CASRGDDYEQYF
j_call: TRBJ1-5; v_call: TRBV28; cdr3_aa: CASSWPQAWQPQHF
j_call: TRBJ1-1; v_call: TRBV29-1; cdr3_aa: CSVEGGAEAFF
j_call: TRBJ2-1; v_call: TRBV18; cdr3_aa: CASSLDRGSSYNEQFF
j_call: TRBJ2-1; v_call: TRBV27; cdr3_aa: CASSSGLRNEQFF
j_call: TRBJ2-3; v_call: TRBV9; cdr3_aa: CASSASGTSGTTDTQYF
j_call: TRBJ2-3; v_call: TRBV5-1; cdr3_aa: CASSLSLAGVGLTYTQYF
j_call: TRBJ2-7; v_call: TRBV11-2; cdr3_aa: CASSSSPSGNGYEQYF
j_call: TRBJ1-5; v_call: TRBV18; cdr3_aa: CASSPGGEDGNQPQHF
j_call: TRBJ2-3; v_call: TRBV28; cdr3_aa: CASKNGRTSTDTQYF